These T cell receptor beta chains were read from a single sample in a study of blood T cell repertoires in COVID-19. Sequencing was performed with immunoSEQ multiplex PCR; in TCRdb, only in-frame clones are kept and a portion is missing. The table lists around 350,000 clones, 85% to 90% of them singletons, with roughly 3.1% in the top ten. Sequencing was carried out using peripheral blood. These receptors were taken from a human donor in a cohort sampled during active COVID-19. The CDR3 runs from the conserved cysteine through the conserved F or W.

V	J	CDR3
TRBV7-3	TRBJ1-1	CASSLTGGSMTEAFF
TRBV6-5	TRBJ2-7	CASLGPGIYEQYF
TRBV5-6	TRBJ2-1	CASSLVVLGLDYNEQFF
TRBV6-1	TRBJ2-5	CASSEVEGAFETQYF
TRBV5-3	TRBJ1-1	CARSLEGQGNTEAFF
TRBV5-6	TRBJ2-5	CASSLAGQGRETQYF
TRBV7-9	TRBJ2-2	CARGEGPNTGELFF
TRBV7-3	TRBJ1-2	CASSISHAGGGYTF
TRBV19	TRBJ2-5	CASSTTGKMSGETQYF
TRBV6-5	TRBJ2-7	CASMGLAGFEQYF
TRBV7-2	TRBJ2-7	CASSLYEGDQDEQYF
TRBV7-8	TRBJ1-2	CASSLGGNWNYGYTF
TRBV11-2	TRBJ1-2	CASSLLGGAANYGYTF
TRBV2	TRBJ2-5	CASSGDSYQETQYF
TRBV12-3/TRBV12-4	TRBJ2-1	CASSFSPNEQFF
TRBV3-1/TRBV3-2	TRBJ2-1	CASSRRGNEQFF
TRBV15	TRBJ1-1	CATSRDISGGAFF
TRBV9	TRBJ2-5	CASSGIGGHQYF
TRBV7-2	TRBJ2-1	CASSSRGRWNNNEQFF
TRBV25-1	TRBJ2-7	CASSEGEAGRYEQYF
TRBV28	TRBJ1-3	CASAPAGTQISGNTIYF
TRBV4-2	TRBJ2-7	CASSQGAGGTSVSYEQYF
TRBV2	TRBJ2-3	CASSGLAERTDTQYF
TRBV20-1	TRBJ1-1	CSASKEGGTNTEAFF
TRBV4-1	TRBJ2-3	CASSQLLSGGTDTQYF
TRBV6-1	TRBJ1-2	CASSESAGFYGYTF
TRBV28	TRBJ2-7	CASGGQIAYEQYF
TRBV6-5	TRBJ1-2	CASTMGVVGYTF
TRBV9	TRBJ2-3	CASSRTSGGIDTQYF
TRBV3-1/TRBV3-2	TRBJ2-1	CASSQETGSSYNEQFF
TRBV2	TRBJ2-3	CARGLDSTDTQYF
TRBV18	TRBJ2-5	CASSPVAGVSETQYF
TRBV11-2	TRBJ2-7	CASSLGAGRGTEQYF
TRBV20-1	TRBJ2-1	CSASRLAGGGFYNEQFF
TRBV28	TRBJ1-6	CASLNRARSPLHF
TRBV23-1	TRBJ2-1	CASSRLPHDRGSLEQFF